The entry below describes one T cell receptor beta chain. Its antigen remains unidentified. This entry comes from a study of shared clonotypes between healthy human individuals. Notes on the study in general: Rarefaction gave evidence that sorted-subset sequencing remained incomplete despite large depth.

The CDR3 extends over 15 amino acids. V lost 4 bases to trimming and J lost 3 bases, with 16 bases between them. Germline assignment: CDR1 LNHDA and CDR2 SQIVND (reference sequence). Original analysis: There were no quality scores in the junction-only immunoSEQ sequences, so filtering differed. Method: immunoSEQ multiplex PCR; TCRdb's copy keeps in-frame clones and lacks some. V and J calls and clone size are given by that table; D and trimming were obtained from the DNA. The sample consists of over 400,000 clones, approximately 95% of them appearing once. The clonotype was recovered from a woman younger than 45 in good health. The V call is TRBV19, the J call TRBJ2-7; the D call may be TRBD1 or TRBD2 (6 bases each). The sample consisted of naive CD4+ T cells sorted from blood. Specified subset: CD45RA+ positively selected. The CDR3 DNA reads TGTGCCAGTAGTACCGCGGGACAAATCTTCTACGAGCAGTACTTC. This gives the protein CASSTAGQIFYEQYF.